The 12 T cell receptor beta chains below come from one sample, sequenced in a study of T cells in Graves' hyperthyroidism and ophthalmopathy. RNA transcripts provided the source from which TCR beta CDR3 regions were amplified. The TCR CDR3 first-round RT-PCR relied on the HTBI primer set. TCRdb itself ran the multiplex PCR reads through MiXCR, one entry per CDR3 protein. The table has 500,000 to 750,000 distinct CDR3 sequences, 14% seen once. Sequences were obtained from blood. Every receptor here comes from a young woman with Graves' ophthalmopathy.

This clonotype was picked up many times. The chain couples TRBV6-1 to TRBJ1-6, with 7 bases that match TRBD1. This CDR3 spans 16 amino acids. J gave up 6 bases and V 4 bases, and 9 bases lay outside the gene matches. The germline V gene encodes CDR1 MNHNS and CDR2 SASEGT. CDR3 bases: TGTGCCAGCAGTGTTAATTCGGACAGGCGTAATTCACCCCTCCACTTT. Protein product: CASSVNSDRRNSPLHF.

V and J are TRBV20-1 and TRBJ1-2; TRBD1 agrees at 7 bases. The CDR3 runs 14 residues. Germline CDR1 and CDR2: DFQATT and SNEGSKA (reference sequence). J gave up 7 bases and V 1 base, and 9 bases lay outside the gene matches. Written as DNA, the CDR3 is TGCAGTGCTAGAGGATCTTACAGGGGAGGTGGCTACACCTTC. Its protein is CSARGSYRGGGYTF.

This clonotype has a count of ten or more. This rearrangement joins TRBV18 to TRBJ2-1, with 9 bases lining up with TRBD1. Looked up from germline, CDR1 is KGHSH and CDR2 is LQKENI. V lost 2 bases, J lost 2 bases, and 1 base stayed unmatched. The CDR3 covers 15 residues. CDR3 nucleotide sequence: TGTGCCAGCTCACCAGGGACAGGGACCTACAATGAGCAGTTCTTC. It codes for CASSPGTGTYNEQFF.

This clonotype has ten or more counts. The chain links TRBV27 to TRBJ1-1, with 10 bases identical to TRBD1. Unmatched junction bases numbered 16, after V lost 6 bases and J lost 0 bases. This CDR3 contains 19 residues. Germline CDR1 MNHEY, CDR2 SMNVEV (reference sequence). CDR3 in DNA: TGTGCCAGCAGCCCCGCGACCGGGACAGGGGCACCTATGAACACTGAAGCTTTCTTT. Protein: CASSPATGTGAPMNTEAFF.

This clonotype has at least ten counts. This chain connects TRBV6-1 to TRBJ2-5; either TRBD1 or TRBD2 may fit D (7 bases each). The V and J ends lost 6 bases and 4 bases respectively, with 24 bases between them. The CDR3 is 17 amino acids. Germline CDR1 is MNHNS and CDR2 is SASEGT. The CDR3 loop is CASRAPPGRGRGETQYF. The CDR3 coding sequence is TGTGCCAGCAGGGCCCCACCGGGGAGGGGGCGCGGAGAGACCCAGTACTTC.

This clonotype was detected only a few times. The chain is built from TRBV28 and TRBJ2-2, with a tentative D call TRBD1 (6 bases). Trimming removed 2 bases at V and 5 bases at J, with 21 bases between. Germline lookup yields CDR1 MDHEN and CDR2 SYDVKM. CDR3 length: 18 residues. The CDR3 DNA sequence: TGTGCCAGCAGTTTAGGTCCCCGGGACGATCAGGGGACCGGGGAGCTGTTTTTT. Residues: CASSLGPRDDQGTGELFF.

There are many counts of this clonotype. The chain combines TRBV11-2 with TRBJ2-7, with a weak D call TRBD1 (7 bases). The CDR3 has 16 amino acids. Deletions cut 5 bases from V and 3 bases from J, with 20 bases between. Germline V gene sequence: CDR1 SGHAT, CDR2 FQNNGV. The CDR3 DNA reads as TGTGCCAGCAGCCCGCTGTCCCGCAGGGGGGTCTACGAGCAGTACTTC. This translates into CASSPLSRRGVYEQYF.

The rearrangement joins TRBV5-1 to TRBJ1-2; 9 bases map to TRBD1. The germline V gene has CDR1 SGHRS and CDR2 YFSETQ. Trimming removed 0 bases from V and 6 bases from J; junction bases left unmatched: 9. The CDR3 consists of 16 residues. CDR3 region: CASSLGETGGEDGYTF. Here the CDR3 DNA reads TGCGCCAGCAGCTTGGGGGAAACAGGGGGCGAAGATGGCTACACCTTC.

This clonotype was seen many times. The rearrangement joins TRBV3-1 to TRBJ1-4, with D possibly matching TRBD1 (6 bases). V lost 4 bases and J lost 7, with 16 bases in between. In germline, CDR1 is LGHDT, CDR2 YNNKEL (reference sequence). The CDR3 contains 15 residues. The CDR3 DNA reads TGTGCCAGCAGCCTTTGGACAGAAAAAAGTGAAAAACTGTTTTTT. Protein product: CASSLWTEKSEKLFF.

The sample holds many counts of this clonotype. The chain links TRBV7-2 to TRBJ2-7, with D perhaps TRBD1 or TRBD2 (6 bases each). CDR1 and CDR2 (germline): SGHTA, FQGNSA. CDR3 length: 16 amino acids. The V end was cut by 5 bases, the J end by 3 bases, with 20 bases between. CDR3 sequence: CASSHGRRGASYEQYF. The CDR3, as DNA: TGTGCCAGCAGCCACGGTAGGAGGGGGGCCAGCTACGAGCAGTACTTC.

This clonotype has just a few counts. This sequence may be a read error, since a much larger clone differs from it by one base. The V and J genes are TRBV28 and TRBJ1-6, with TRBD1 matching over 8 bases. This CDR3 comprises 13 residues. V dropped 11 bases and J dropped 10; count of bases not matched to a gene: 10. CDR1 and CDR2 from the germline V gene are MDHEN and SYDVKM. CDR3 bases: TGTGCCGGCTCCGACAGGGGCGGCTCACCCCTCCACTTT. This sequence encodes CAGSDRGGSPLHF.

This clonotype came up many times. This rearrangement joins TRBV7-8 to TRBJ2-5, with 7 bases aligning to TRBD2. CDR3 length: 14 residues. Germline V gives CDR1 SGHVS, CDR2 FQNEAQ. V was pared by 5 bases and J by 5 bases, with 8 bases of the junction left unmatched. The CDR3 region is CASSGRAPRETQYF. DNA of the CDR3: TGTGCCAGCAGCGGGAGGGCCCCCCGGGAGACCCAGTACTTC.